A selection of T cell receptor beta chains follows, all from one sample in a study of blood T cells in healthy people across ages. In TCRdb, the 5' RACE reads were re-called with MiXCR into one record per CDR3 protein. The data show 800,000 to 1,300,000 distinct CDR3 sequences, almost 25% seen once. This same sample was also taken into another study, of T cells of mothers and their children.

The sample was blood. All receptors derive from a girl aged 2 to 10 in good health. Each CDR3 is given with its conserved first and last residue. D genes are given only for firm matches. Some rows mark clone size as missing; the rest say once, few, many or name a class of expanded clone.

D,size,V,J,DNA,CDR3
.,few,TRBV28,TRBJ1-1,TGTGCCAGCACCACTGCGGGGGGCTCTGAAGCTTTCTTT,CASTTAGGSEAFF
TRBD2,few,TRBV29-1,TRBJ2-1,TGCAGCGTTGTGGGGCTAGCGGGAGGAAGCTCCTACAATGAGCAGTTCTTC,CSVVGLAGGSSYNEQFF
.,.,TRBV6-6,TRBJ2-1,TGTGCCAGCAGTTCGGTCGCCGGATACAATGAGCAGTTCTTC,CASSSVAGYNEQFF
TRBD2,few,TRBV7-6,TRBJ2-2,TGTGCCAGCAGCTTGATATCTAGCGGGAACACCGGGGAGCTGTTTTTT,CASSLISSGNTGELFF
.,.,TRBV7-2,TRBJ2-5,TGTGCCAGCAGCTTATTGACTAGGTGGGAGACCCAGTACTTC,CASSLLTRWETQYF
TRBD2,few,TRBV20-1,TRBJ2-5,TGCAGTGCTAGAGATAGGCTAGCGGGAGATTGGTTTAGGGAGACCCAGTACTTC,CSARDRLAGDWFRETQYF
TRBD1,few,TRBV3-1,TRBJ2-7,TGTGCCAGCAGCCTCCGGACAGGAGCTAACTACGAGCAGTACTTC,CASSLRTGANYEQYF
.,.,TRBV2,TRBJ1-3,TGTGCCAGCAGGGTCTCCGGGGTCGTGGATTTT,CASRVSGVVDF
.,.,TRBV29-1,TRBJ2-3,TGCAGCGTTATCGGGCGGGCCACAGATACGCAGTATTTT,CSVIGRATDTQYF
.,.,TRBV12-3/TRBV12-4,TRBJ1-2,TGTGCCATCCAGGGTGCTAACTATGGCTACACCTTC,CAIQGANYGYTF
.,.,TRBV6-2/TRBV6-3,TRBJ1-5,TGTGCCAGCAGTTACCCCTGGCCCGATTTTGACAATCAGCCCCAGCATTTT,CASSYPWPDFDNQPQHF
TRBD1,few,TRBV28,TRBJ1-2,TGTGCCAGCAGTTTTGAGCTCGGGACAGGGGTCTATGGCTACACCTTC,CASSFELGTGVYGYTF
.,.,TRBV6-2/TRBV6-3,TRBJ2-2,TGTGCCAGCACTCCTCTTGGGTCGTCCACCGGGGAGCTGTTTTTT,CASTPLGSSTGELFF
TRBD2,.,TRBV12-3/TRBV12-4,TRBJ2-3,TGTGCCAGCAGTCCGGGACTAGTTTCTAGCACAGATACGCAGTATTTT,CASSPGLVSSTDTQYF
TRBD2,few,TRBV12-3/TRBV12-4,TRBJ2-1,TGTGCCAGCAGTTTATGGTTCTGGGCGGGAGGGTACAATGAGCAGTTCTTC,CASSLWFWAGGYNEQFF
.,.,TRBV11-2,TRBJ2-5,TGTGCCAGCAGCTTAGAGAAATCCAGGCAGTACTTC,CASSLEKSRQYF
TRBD1,few,TRBV20-1,TRBJ1-3,TGCAGTGCTAGAGATGACAGGGGGGGGAACACCATATATTTT,CSARDDRGGNTIYF